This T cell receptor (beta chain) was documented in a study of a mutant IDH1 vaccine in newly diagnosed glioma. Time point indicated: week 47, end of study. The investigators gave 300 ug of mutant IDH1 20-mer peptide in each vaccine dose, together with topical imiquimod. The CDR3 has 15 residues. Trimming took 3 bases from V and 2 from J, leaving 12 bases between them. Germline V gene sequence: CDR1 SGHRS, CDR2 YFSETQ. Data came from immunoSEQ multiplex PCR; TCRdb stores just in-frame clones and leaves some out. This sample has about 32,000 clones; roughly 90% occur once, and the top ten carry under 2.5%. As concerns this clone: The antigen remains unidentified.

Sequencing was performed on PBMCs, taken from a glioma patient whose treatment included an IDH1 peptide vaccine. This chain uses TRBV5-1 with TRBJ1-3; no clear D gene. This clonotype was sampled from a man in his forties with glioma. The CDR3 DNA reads TGCGCCAGCAGCTCCTTCTCGGGGACTGGAAACACCATATATTTT. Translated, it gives CASSSFSGTGNTIYF.